These T cell receptor beta chains were read from a single sample in a study of blood T cell repertoires in COVID-19. TCRdb keeps only in-frame clones here, not all; method: immunoSEQ multiplex PCR. The repertoire holds around 370,000 clones, with roughly 91% as singletons. The sequenced sample consisted of PBMCs or T cells enriched from blood (not recorded which). The source of these receptors is a woman younger than 30 who had recovered from COVID-19. Each CDR3 is given with its conserved first and last residue. The D gene is left open where the match is weak. Clone size is stated in some rows and not others, as once, few, many or a class when expanded.

>TRBV5-4|TRBJ1-2|.|TRBD1
CASSLAGTGAVNYGYTF
TGTGCCAGCAGCTTGGCCGGGACAGGGGCGGTTAACTATGGCTACACCTTC
>TRBV12-5|TRBJ1-4|.|.
CASGLTGQGRKLFF
TGTGCTAGTGGTTTGACAGGCCAAGGAAGAAAACTGTTTTTT
>TRBV19|TRBJ1-5|.|TRBD1
CASSMETGGRGQPQHF
TGTGCCAGTAGTATGGAGACAGGGGGCAGGGGCCAGCCCCAGCATTTT
>TRBV12-3/TRBV12-4|TRBJ1-1|.|.
CASSFVAGTEAFF
TGTGCCAGCAGTTTTGTAGCTGGGACTGAAGCTTTCTTT
>TRBV12-3/TRBV12-4|TRBJ1-5|once|.
CASSFQAYQPQHF
TGTGCCAGCAGTTTCCAGGCTTATCAGCCCCAGCATTTT
>TRBV7-9|TRBJ1-4|.|TRBD1
CASSAGTGSEKLFF
TGTGCCAGCAGCGCCGGGACAGGGAGTGAAAAACTGTTTTTT
>TRBV6-5|TRBJ1-6|.|TRBD1
CASRTGQGNSPLHF
TGTGCCAGCAGAACTGGACAGGGCAATTCACCCCTCCACTTT
>TRBV18|TRBJ1-6|.|.
CASSLGLLDRGNSPLHF
TGTGCCAGCTCACTGGGCCTGCTGGACCGGGGTAATTCACCCCTCCACTTT
>TRBV27|TRBJ1-5|.|TRBD1
CASRTGGGRNQPQHF
TGTGCCAGCAGAACAGGGGGTGGGCGCAATCAGCCCCAGCATTTT
>TRBV12-5|TRBJ2-2|.|.
CASGFWPGRSTGELFF
TGTGCTAGTGGTTTTTGGCCAGGGCGAAGCACCGGGGAGCTGTTTTTT
>TRBV6-5|TRBJ2-7|.|.
CASSYDAGPTYEQYF
TGTGCCAGCAGTTACGATGCAGGTCCCACCTACGAGCAGTACTTC
>TRBV12-5|TRBJ1-4|.|.
CASGLIGDMREKLFF
TGTGCTAGTGGTTTGATCGGGGATATGAGGGAAAAACTGTTTTTT
>TRBV6-6|TRBJ1-2|.|TRBD1
CASTTGDRTYGYTF
TGTGCCAGCACCACGGGGGACAGGACCTATGGCTACACCTTC
>TRBV5-6|TRBJ2-7|.|TRBD1
CASSFRGQGAYEQYF
TGTGCCAGCAGCTTCCGGGGACAGGGGGCCTACGAGCAGTACTTC
>TRBV11-2|TRBJ2-7|.|TRBD2
CASSSSSSGGVYEQYF
TGTGCCAGCAGCTCCAGTTCTAGCGGGGGGGTCTACGAGCAGTACTTC